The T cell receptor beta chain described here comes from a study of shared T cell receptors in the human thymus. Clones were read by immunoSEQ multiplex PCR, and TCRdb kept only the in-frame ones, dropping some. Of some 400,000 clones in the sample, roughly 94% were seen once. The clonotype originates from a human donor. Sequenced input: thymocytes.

The CDR3 loop reads CASSLLGPIGTDTQYF. The CDR3 bases are TGTGCCAGCAGCCTACTAGGACCTATAGGCACAGATACGCAGTATTTT. V usage is TRBV7-2 and J usage is TRBJ2-3; maybe TRBD2 (5 bases). V gave up 5 bases and J gave up 1 base, with 16 bases separating them. Germline V gene lookup returns CDR1 SGHTA and CDR2 FQGNSA. The CDR3 has 16 amino acids.